This is a list of T cell receptor beta chains from one sample in a study of vaccination effects on CD4 cells after COVID-19. TCRdb keeps only in-frame clones here, not all; method: immunoSEQ multiplex PCR. Of approximately 54,000 clones detected, approximately 79% appear once; the ten largest clones hold about 2.4%. Antigens for these TCRs are unknown. Sequenced material: CD4+ T cells from PBMCs cultured with HCoV-229E spike peptides, taken before COVID-19 vaccination. The receptor source for this set is a human donor who received a COVID-19 vaccine. CDR3s include the opening cysteine and the closing phenylalanine or tryptophan. The D gene is left open where the match is weak. Not all rows give a size; the values are once, few, many and, for expanded clones, a class.

size	V	D	J	DNA	CDR3
.	TRBV5-1	TRBD1	TRBJ2-2	TGCGCCAGCAGCCCGGACAGGGGAACGACCGGGGAGCTGTTTTTT	CASSPDRGTTGELFF
.	TRBV18	.	TRBJ2-5	TGTGCCAGCTCACCACTTTCGGAGGAGACCCAGTACTTC	CASSPLSEETQYF
.	TRBV30	.	TRBJ1-5	TGTGCCTGGAGCTCCACAGCGTACAATCAGCCCCAGCATTTT	CAWSSTAYNQPQHF
.	TRBV7-6	TRBD2	TRBJ2-5	TGTGCCAGCAGCAAACTTAGCGGGGGGCCCTGGGAGACCCAGTACTTC	CASSKLSGGPWETQYF
.	TRBV3-1/TRBV3-2	.	TRBJ1-3	TGTGCCAGCAGCCAGGCCGACGGTGACTCTGGAAACACCATATATTTT	CASSQADGDSGNTIYF
.	TRBV3-1/TRBV3-2	.	TRBJ1-3	TGTGCCAGCAGCCAAGATCGGGCCCCCTCTGGAAACACCATATATTTT	CASSQDRAPSGNTIYF
.	TRBV2	.	TRBJ1-4	TGTGCCAGCAGTGAGGACAGCGAAAAACTGTTTTTT	CASSEDSEKLFF
.	TRBV12-5	.	TRBJ2-5	TGTGCTAGTGGTTCCTCTCCGTCCTCCCGGGGAGAGACCCAGTACTTC	CASGSSPSSRGETQYF
.	TRBV25-1	.	TRBJ2-1	TGTGCCAGCAGTGAATGGGGTAGGGACAATGAGCAGTTCTTC	CASSEWGRDNEQFF
.	TRBV7-3	TRBD1	TRBJ2-3	TGTGCCAGCAGCTCCACAGGGGCGTATGCAGATACGCAGTATTTT	CASSSTGAYADTQYF
few	TRBV27	.	TRBJ1-1	TGTGCCAGCAGTACAGTTAAGAACACTGAAGCTTTCTTT	CASSTVKNTEAFF
.	TRBV5-1	.	TRBJ2-1	TGCGCCAGCAGCTCGAAGGGGCGGGGAGGTATTGAGCAGTTCTTC	CASSSKGRGGIEQFF
.	TRBV5-1	.	TRBJ1-5	TGCGCCAGCAGCTTGGGAGGGAAGGAGCAGCCCCAGCATTTT	CASSLGGKEQPQHF
.	TRBV2	.	TRBJ1-1	TGTGCCAGCAGTGCTTGGGTTTCAGACGAAGCTTTCTTT	CASSAWVSDEAFF
.	TRBV30	.	TRBJ1-6	TGTGCCTGGAGGACAGCCTATAATTCACCCCTCCACTTT	CAWRTAYNSPLHF
.	TRBV2	.	TRBJ2-5	TGTGCCAGCGACAGGCAAGGGTCCCAAGAGACCCAGTACTTC	CASDRQGSQETQYF
.	TRBV29-1	TRBD1	TRBJ1-2	TGCAGCGTTGTGGGACAGGTGGACTACACCTTC	CSVVGQVDYTF
.	TRBV18	TRBD2	TRBJ2-1	TGTGCCAGCTCACCGCCGCGGGGGGGGACCTACAATGAGCAGTTCTTC	CASSPPRGGTYNEQFF
.	TRBV7-9	.	TRBJ2-1	TGTGCCAGCAGCTTAGTGCGGGGACGGAACTACAATGAGCAGTTCTTC	CASSLVRGRNYNEQFF
once	TRBV29-1	.	TRBJ2-2	TGCAGCGCCGCTGGGTTTCTGAACACCGGGGAGCTGTTTTTT	CSAAGFLNTGELFF
.	TRBV5-1	TRBD1	TRBJ1-2	TGCGCCAGCAGCACGAACCCGCAGGGGGTTAACTATGGCTACACCTTC	CASSTNPQGVNYGYTF
few	TRBV24-1	.	TRBJ1-2	TGTGCCACCAGTGATTCCCTCTCAGGGGACGGGGGATATGGCTACACCTTC	CATSDSLSGDGGYGYTF
.	TRBV24-1	.	TRBJ2-1	TGTGCCACCAGTGAGGCGGGGGCTGCCAATGAGCAGTTCTTC	CATSEAGAANEQFF
.	TRBV28	.	TRBJ1-3	TGTGCCAGCAGTTCCTCCGGCAGGACACACTCTGGAAACACCATATATTTT	CASSSSGRTHSGNTIYF
.	TRBV7-3	TRBD2	TRBJ2-2	TGTGCCAGCAGCTTGAGGGCGGGGGAAACCACCGGGGAGCTGTTTTTT	CASSLRAGETTGELFF
.	TRBV21-1	.	TRBJ1-5	TGTGCCAGCAGCATCCCCGGGACAGTGGATCAGCCCCAGCATTTT	CASSIPGTVDQPQHF
.	TRBV5-1	TRBD1	TRBJ1-6	TGCGCCAGCAGCCAGACCGGGACAGGGGGTAATTCACCCCTCCACTTT	CASSQTGTGGNSPLHF
.	TRBV5-4	TRBD2	TRBJ2-5	TGTGCCAGCAGCTTGGACAGCGGGGGGCCAACCCAGTACTTC	CASSLDSGGPTQYF
.	TRBV5-1	TRBD2	TRBJ2-3	TGCGCCAGCAGCTTTTTAGCGGGGAGAGGAGATACGCAGTATTTT	CASSFLAGRGDTQYF
.	TRBV7-2	TRBD2	TRBJ2-3	TGTGCCAGCAGCGCGACGCTAGCGGTTAGCACAGATACGCAGTATTTT	CASSATLAVSTDTQYF
.	TRBV11-2	.	TRBJ1-6	TGTGCCAGCAGCGAACAGGTGGGGAAATGGGCCCTCCACTTT	CASSEQVGKWALHF
.	TRBV28	TRBD2	TRBJ2-2	TGTGCCAGCAGGCGACTAGCGGGGACGACCGGGGAGCTGTTTTTT	CASRRLAGTTGELFF
few	TRBV25-1	.	TRBJ1-1	TGTGCCAGCAGCTTACCCAGCGGGGGCGACACTGAAGCTTTCTTT	CASSLPSGGDTEAFF
.	TRBV5-6	TRBD1	TRBJ1-3	TGTGCCAGCAGCTTGGACGGACAGGGGGTTGGAAACACCATATATTTT	CASSLDGQGVGNTIYF
.	TRBV29-1	TRBD2	TRBJ2-3	TGCAGCGTTGCCCCAGGCGGGGGGACAGATACGCAGTATTTT	CSVAPGGGTDTQYF
.	TRBV5-1	TRBD1	TRBJ1-4	TGCGCCAGCAGCCTAGGACAGGGGGCGAATGAAAAACTGTTTTTT	CASSLGQGANEKLFF
.	TRBV29-1	.	TRBJ1-1	TGCAGCGTTGTGACAGGCGAAGCTTTCTTT	CSVVTGEAFF
.	TRBV5-1	.	TRBJ1-1	TGCGCCAGCAGCTTGGGGCTCGGGTATCCTGAAGCTTTCTTT	CASSLGLGYPEAFF
.	TRBV6-5	.	TRBJ1-5	TGTGCCAGCAGTCGGACAAGCGAGAACAATCAGCCCCAGCATTTT	CASSRTSENNQPQHF
.	TRBV6-5	.	TRBJ2-1	TGTGCCAGCCCCGGAGGGGGTATTCGCCATGAGCAGTTCTTC	CASPGGGIRHEQFF